This T cell receptor beta chain was recorded in a study of T cell changes during pregnancy in multiple sclerosis. This CDR3 contains 16 residues. Trimming removed 3 bases at V and 2 bases at J, with 20 bases between. The germline V gene has CDR1 GTSNPN and CDR2 SVGIG (reference sequence). Sequenced by immunoSEQ multiplex PCR; TCRdb stores in-frame clones only, minus some. The sample has about 47,000 clones; 75% to 90% are singletons. For this clone: Other DNA sequences in this sample translate to the same CDR3.

This TCR was recovered from a female donor with multiple sclerosis, enrolled in a pregnancy study. This chain joins TRBV30 and TRBJ2-7; possible D gene TRBD1, 5 bases. The input for sequencing was CD8+ T cells from peripheral blood mononuclear cells, taken in the second trimester of pregnancy. The CDR3 bases are TGTGCCTGGAGCCTTATGCCTGGGGCCCAGACCTACGAGCAGTACTTC. Its translation: CAWSLMPGAQTYEQYF.